The clone carrying this T cell receptor beta chain came up a few times. Germline V lookup: CDR1 SGHRS, CDR2 YFSETQ. The CDR3 is 14 amino acids. V was clipped by 4 bases and J by 4 bases, with 14 bases between them. Original handling: Amplification of reference gene primers provided the estimated nucleated cell counts. The table came from immunoSEQ multiplex PCR; TCRdb's copy has only in-frame clones and leaves some out. The DNA was the basis for D and trimming; V, J and clone size are from that table. The repertoire holds approximately 140,000 clones, with about four fifths as singletons. The data were taken from a study of blood T cell repertoires in COVID-19. Study background: COVID-19 samples from acute and convalescent phases originated in the United States, Italy and Spain. The cDNA or gDNA used as material had been derived from T cells, B-cell-depleted T cells, or PBMCs.

The clonotype comes from a human donor in a cohort sampled during active COVID-19. The sequenced sample was peripheral blood. The chain uses TRBV5-1 and TRBJ1-2; D remains ambiguous. The CDR3: CASSPDRESYGYTF. The CDR3 nucleotides read TGCGCCAGCAGCCCCGACCGGGAGAGCTATGGCTACACCTTC.